The rows below give T cell receptor beta chains drawn from one sample of a study of CD8 T cells in ankylosing spondylitis. TCRdb processed the 5' RACE reads anew with MiXCR; each CDR3 protein has one entry. The table records a few hundred thousand distinct CDR3 sequences, about 10% of them present only once. The material sequenced was blood, either unsorted or a sorted T cell fraction (not recorded which). Receptors were obtained from a male donor with ankylosing spondylitis or in good health (not recorded which). Both conserved end residues are part of each CDR3. D genes are given only for firm matches. Part of the rows lack a size; the others show once, few, many or a class for expanded clones.

j_call d_call clone_size v_call cdr3_aa cdr3_nt
TRBJ2-1 TRBD1 - TRBV4-1 CASSQQTQGNNEQFF TGCGCCAGCAGCCAGCAAACACAGGGGAACAATGAGCAGTTCTTC
TRBJ1-1 TRBD1 - TRBV11-2 CASSRLRGTGGRNTEAFF TGTGCCAGCAGCCGCCTTCGAGGGACAGGGGGGAGGAACACTGAAGCTTTCTTT
TRBJ2-3 - - TRBV6-1 CASHPDPRGTDTQYF TGTGCCAGCCACCCAGACCCTAGGGGCACAGATACGCAGTATTTT
TRBJ2-1 TRBD2 many TRBV20-1 CSDGTSGSNEQFF TGCAGTGACGGGACTAGCGGATCGAATGAGCAGTTCTTC
TRBJ2-2 - many TRBV9 CASSVASGTGELFF TGTGCCAGCAGCGTAGCTTCGGGCACCGGGGAGCTGTTTTTT
TRBJ2-1 - many TRBV7-9 CASSQQYNEQFF TGTGCCAGCAGCCAACAATACAATGAGCAGTTCTTC
TRBJ2-3 - - TRBV11-1 CASSPPSQDTQYF TGTGCCAGCAGCCCCCCCAGTCAAGATACGCAGTATTTT
TRBJ1-1 TRBD1 many TRBV10-3 CAIREDRGRLDTEAFF TGTGCCATCAGGGAGGACAGGGGAAGGCTCGACACTGAAGCTTTCTTT
TRBJ2-7 - - TRBV21-1 CASSKAGFNYEQYF TGTGCCAGCAGCAAAGCGGGTTTTAATTACGAGCAGTACTTC
TRBJ1-5 - many TRBV12-3/TRBV12-4 CASSQQVRNQPQHF TGTGCCAGCAGTCAACAGGTCCGCAATCAGCCCCAGCATTTT
TRBJ2-3 - many TRBV9 CASSVGGVVTDTQYF TGTGCCAGCAGCGTAGGGGGAGTGGTAACAGATACGCAGTATTTT
TRBJ2-5 - once TRBV19 CASSTPGTDQETQYF TGTGCCAGTAGTACCCCCGGGACGGACCAAGAGACCCAGTACTTC
TRBJ1-5 TRBD1 - TRBV20-1 CSAKKRDRAPPQPQHF TGCAGTGCAAAGAAAAGGGACAGGGCCCCTCCCCAGCCCCAGCATTTT
TRBJ2-7 - many TRBV10-3 CAISESTALSYEQYF TGTGCCATCAGTGAGTCAACAGCCCTCTCCTACGAGCAGTACTTC
TRBJ2-3 - - TRBV12-3/TRBV12-4 CASSLTGARDF TGTGCCAGCAGCTTAACCGGGGCCCGGGATTTT
TRBJ2-7 - many TRBV20-1 CSASWGLAYEQYF TGCAGTGCTAGTTGGGGTTTGGCTTACGAGCAGTACTTC
TRBJ2-7 - few TRBV12-1 CASSSSAERSYEQYF TGTGCCAGCAGCTCCTCTGCCGAGAGATCCTACGAGCAGTACTTC
TRBJ1-5 - many TRBV5-1 CASSFGGGQPQHF TGCGCCAGCAGCTTTGGGGGGGGTCAGCCCCAGCATTTT
TRBJ2-7 - few TRBV12-2 CASRLAYTALYEQYF TGTGCAAGTCGCTTAGCGTATACCGCCCTCTACGAGCAGTACTTC
TRBJ2-1 TRBD2 - TRBV3-1 CASSQGSRGLAGTNEQFF TGTGCCAGCAGCCAAGGGTCCCGGGGACTAGCGGGAACCAATGAGCAGTTCTTC
TRBJ2-7 - few TRBV5-1 CASSLVDETYEQYF TGCGCCAGCAGCTTGGTAGACGAAACCTACGAGCAGTACTTC
TRBJ2-5 TRBD2 many TRBV5-1 CASSTRGGPETQYF TGCGCCAGCAGTACTCGGGGGGGGCCAGAGACCCAGTACTTC
TRBJ2-7 - - TRBV20-1 CSARPYSVSYEQYF TGCAGTGCTAGACCCTACTCCGTTTCCTACGAGCAGTACTTC
TRBJ2-7 - many TRBV5-1 CASSLESFRDEQYF TGCGCCAGCAGCCTTGAATCGTTTAGGGACGAGCAGTACTTC
TRBJ2-1 - many TRBV18 CASSLLQGSSYNEQFF TGTGCCAGCTCACTGCTACAGGGAAGCTCCTACAATGAGCAGTTCTTC
TRBJ2-1 - many TRBV21-1 CDDNRASYNEQFF TGTGACGATAACAGGGCATCGTACAATGAGCAGTTCTTC
TRBJ2-7 - - TRBV7-9 CASSLAAGDGEQYF TGTGCCAGCAGCTTAGCGGCAGGGGATGGCGAGCAGTACTTC
TRBJ2-7 TRBD1 few TRBV28 CASSTRGQGQRYEQYF TGTGCCAGCAGTACAAGAGGACAGGGGCAGCGGTACGAGCAGTACTTC
TRBJ2-1 - - TRBV30 CAWSIVDEQFF TGTGCCTGGAGTATAGTCGATGAGCAGTTCTTC
TRBJ1-2 - many TRBV10-3 CAISDGGFYGYTF TGTGCCATCAGTGATGGGGGGTTCTATGGCTACACCTTC
TRBJ2-1 - few TRBV18 CASSPPALSAFF TGTGCCAGCTCACCACCGGCACTTTCGGCGTTCTTC
TRBJ2-3 TRBD2 few TRBV11-2 CASSQPSGYTDTQYF TGTGCCAGCAGCCAGCCTAGCGGCTACACAGATACGCAGTATTTT
TRBJ1-1 - many TRBV12-3/TRBV12-4 CASSLLGTNTEAFF TGTGCCAGCAGTTTACTTGGGACGAACACTGAAGCTTTCTTT
TRBJ2-7 TRBD2 many TRBV25-1 CASSESSGLAGGSYEQYF TGTGCCAGCAGTGAATCTTCCGGACTAGCGGGAGGCTCCTACGAGCAGTACTTC
TRBJ2-1 - few TRBV6-6 CASNQRYNEQFF TGTGCCAGTAACCAGAGATACAATGAGCAGTTCTTC
TRBJ2-6 TRBD1 - TRBV7-9 CASSARQGAEGANVLTF TGTGCCAGCAGCGCTAGACAGGGGGCGGAAGGGGCCAACGTCCTGACTTTC
TRBJ1-1 - few TRBV27 CATSRNFGNTEAFF TGTGCCACCAGCAGGAATTTTGGGAACACTGAAGCTTTCTTT
TRBJ2-7 - - TRBV21-1 CASSKCPVYEQYF TGTGCCAGCAGCAAATGTCCCGTTTACGAGCAGTACTTC
TRBJ2-3 - - TRBV3-1 CASSQAVLSTDTQYF TGTGCCAGCAGCCAAGCGGTTCTGAGCACAGATACGCAGTATTTT
TRBJ2-3 - many TRBV28 CASSPDRWGESTDTQYF TGTGCCAGCAGTCCGGACAGGTGGGGGGAGAGCACAGATACGCAGTATTTT
TRBJ2-7 - many TRBV25-1 CASSRDFHEQYF TGTGCCAGCAGTCGGGACTTCCACGAGCAGTACTTC
TRBJ2-2 - many TRBV5-6 CASTGGTVTGELFF TGTGCCAGCACCGGCGGGACCGTCACCGGGGAGCTGTTTTTT
TRBJ2-7 TRBD2 many TRBV20-1 CSASSGTSGRTF TGCAGTGCTAGTTCCGGGACTAGCGGGAGAACATTC
TRBJ2-1 TRBD1 many TRBV9 CASSVDLGQGVYEQFF TGTGCCAGCAGCGTAGACCTGGGACAGGGAGTCTATGAGCAGTTCTTC
TRBJ2-3 TRBD1 many TRBV7-7 CASSPGQGALDTQYF TGTGCCAGCAGCCCGGGACAGGGGGCCCTGGATACGCAGTATTTT
TRBJ1-1 - - TRBV6-1 CASSGAIAISALMNTEAFF TGTGCCAGCTCTGGGGCCATCGCAATCTCAGCCCTGATGAACACTGAAGCTTTCTTT
TRBJ2-3 TRBD1 many TRBV6-5 CASSYGQGGSRRYF TGTGCCAGCAGTTATGGACAGGGCGGAAGCCGGAGGTATTTT
TRBJ2-2 TRBD1 few TRBV5-1 CASSAEGGPNTGELFF TGCGCCAGCAGCGCGGAAGGGGGCCCTAACACCGGGGAGCTGTTTTTT
TRBJ2-1 - many TRBV5-1 CASSLPGVSYNEQFF TGCGCCAGCAGCTTGCCGGGGGTATCCTACAATGAGCAGTTCTTC
TRBJ2-3 - many TRBV20-1 CSARDQGGSDTQYF TGCAGTGCTAGAGATCAAGGAGGTTCAGATACGCAGTATTTT
TRBJ1-2 - few TRBV4-1 CASSPVNTANYGYTF TGCGCCAGCAGCCCAGTGAACACAGCTAACTATGGCTACACCTTC
TRBJ1-6 - many TRBV12-3/TRBV12-4 CASRGLQGNSPLHF TGTGCCAGCAGGGGACTTCAGGGAAATTCACCCCTCCACTTT
TRBJ2-1 TRBD2 many TRBV5-1 CASSASGYNEQFF TGCGCCAGCAGCGCTAGCGGGTACAATGAGCAGTTCTTC
TRBJ2-3 - - TRBV2 CASSARGRRTDTQYF TGTGCCAGCAGTGCCAGGGGCCGAAGAACAGATACGCAGTATTTT
TRBJ2-7 TRBD1 many TRBV5-1 CASSSGQASSYEQYF TGCGCCAGCAGCAGTGGACAGGCCAGCTCCTACGAGCAGTACTTC